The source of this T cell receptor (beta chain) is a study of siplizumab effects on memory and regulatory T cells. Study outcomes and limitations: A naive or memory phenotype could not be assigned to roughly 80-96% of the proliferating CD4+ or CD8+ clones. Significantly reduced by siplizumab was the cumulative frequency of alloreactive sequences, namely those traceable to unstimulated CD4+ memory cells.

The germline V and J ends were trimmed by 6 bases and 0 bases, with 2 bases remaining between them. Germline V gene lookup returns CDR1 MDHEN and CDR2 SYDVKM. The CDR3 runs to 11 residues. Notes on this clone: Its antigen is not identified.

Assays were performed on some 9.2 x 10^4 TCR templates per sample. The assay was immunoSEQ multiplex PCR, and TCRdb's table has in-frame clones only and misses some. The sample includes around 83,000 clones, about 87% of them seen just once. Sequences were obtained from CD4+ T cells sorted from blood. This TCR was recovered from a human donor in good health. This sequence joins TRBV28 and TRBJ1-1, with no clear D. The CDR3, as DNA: TGTGCCAGCAGGGTGAACACTGAAGCTTTCTTT. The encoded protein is CASRVNTEAFF.